This T cell receptor beta chain derives from a study of primary melanoma T cells and metastatic recurrence. The V and J ends lost 10 bases and 3 bases, in that order; junction bases with no gene match: 4. The CDR3 runs to 12 residues. Clones were sequenced by immunoSEQ multiplex PCR, and TCRdb holds only the in-frame ones, with some missing. This table has 900 to 1,300 clones, approximately 70% appearing once. This clone was counted once. The rearrangement uses TRBV6-7 and TRBJ2-7; the match to TRBD1 covers 9 bases. TRBV6-7 falls under the ORF class, with uncertain function. This clonotype originated in a human donor with melanoma. The material sequenced was melanoma tumor tissue. CDR3 protein: CATTGGFYEQYF. For the CDR3, the DNA is TGTGCCACCACAGGGGGCTTCTACGAGCAGTACTTC.